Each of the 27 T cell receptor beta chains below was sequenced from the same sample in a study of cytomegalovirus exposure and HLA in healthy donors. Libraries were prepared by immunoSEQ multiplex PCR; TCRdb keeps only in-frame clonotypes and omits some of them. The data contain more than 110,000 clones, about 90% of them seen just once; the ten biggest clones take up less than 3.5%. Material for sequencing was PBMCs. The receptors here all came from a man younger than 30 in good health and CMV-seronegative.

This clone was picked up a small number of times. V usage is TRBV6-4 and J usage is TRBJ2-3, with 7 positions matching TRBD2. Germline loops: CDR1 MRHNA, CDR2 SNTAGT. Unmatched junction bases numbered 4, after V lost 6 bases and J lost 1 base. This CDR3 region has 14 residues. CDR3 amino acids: CASSSGGGTDTQYF. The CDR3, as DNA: TGTGCCAGCAGCTCGGGAGGTGGCACAGATACGCAGTATTTT.

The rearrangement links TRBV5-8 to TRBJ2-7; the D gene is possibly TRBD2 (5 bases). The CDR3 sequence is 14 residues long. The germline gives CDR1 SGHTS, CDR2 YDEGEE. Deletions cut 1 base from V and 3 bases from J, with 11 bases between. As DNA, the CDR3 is TGTGCCAGCAGCTTGAGCTTCGAGGGCTACGAGCAGTACTTC. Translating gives CASSLSFEGYEQYF. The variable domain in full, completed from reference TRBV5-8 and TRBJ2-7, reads EAGVTQSPTHLIKTRGQQATLRCSPISGHTSVYWYQQALGLGLQFLLWYDEGEERNRGNFPPRFSGRQFPNYSSELNVNALELEDSALYLCASSLSFEGYEQYFGPGTRLTVT.

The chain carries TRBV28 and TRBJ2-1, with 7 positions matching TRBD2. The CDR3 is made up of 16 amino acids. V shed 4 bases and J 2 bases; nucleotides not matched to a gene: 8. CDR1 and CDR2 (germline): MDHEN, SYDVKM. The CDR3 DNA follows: TGTGCCAGCAGTTCCCCGGGGAGCGGGGCCTACAATGAGCAGTTCTTC. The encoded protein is CASSSPGSGAYNEQFF.

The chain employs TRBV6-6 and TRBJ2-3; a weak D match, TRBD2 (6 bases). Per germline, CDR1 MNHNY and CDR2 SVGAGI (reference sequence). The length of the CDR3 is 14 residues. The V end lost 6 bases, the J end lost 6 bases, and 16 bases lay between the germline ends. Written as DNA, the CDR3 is TGTGCCAGCAGAGCGGAAGGGGAGGCGGATACGCAGTATTTT. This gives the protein CASRAEGEADTQYF.

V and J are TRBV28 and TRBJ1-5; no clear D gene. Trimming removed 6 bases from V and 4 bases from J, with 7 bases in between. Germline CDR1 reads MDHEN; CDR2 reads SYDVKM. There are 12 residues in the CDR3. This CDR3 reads CASSLGNQPQHF. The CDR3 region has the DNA TGTGCCAGCAGCCTCGGGAATCAGCCCCAGCATTTT.

CDR3 nucleotide sequence: TGTGCCAGCAGCTCCCGGGACAGGGACGAAAAACTGTTTTTT. It specifies CASSSRDRDEKLFF. The genes are TRBV11-2 and TRBJ1-4; 9 nucleotides line up with TRBD1. Losses at the gene ends were 4 bases for V and 8 bases for J; bases not matched to a gene: 5. Per germline, CDR1 SGHAT and CDR2 FQNNGV. The length of the CDR3 is 14 residues.

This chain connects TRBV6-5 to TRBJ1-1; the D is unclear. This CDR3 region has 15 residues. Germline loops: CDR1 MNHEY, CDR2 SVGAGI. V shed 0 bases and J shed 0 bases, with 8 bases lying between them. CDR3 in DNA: TGTGCCAGCAGTTACTCGCCCCAGATGAACACTGAAGCTTTCTTT. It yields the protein CASSYSPQMNTEAFF.

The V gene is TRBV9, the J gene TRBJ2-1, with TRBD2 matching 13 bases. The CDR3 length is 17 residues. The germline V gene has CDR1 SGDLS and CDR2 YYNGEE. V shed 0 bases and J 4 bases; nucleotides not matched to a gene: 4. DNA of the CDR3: TGTGCCAGCAGCGTAGGGACTAGCGGGGGCCGATACAATGAGCAGTTCTTC. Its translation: CASSVGTSGGRYNEQFF.

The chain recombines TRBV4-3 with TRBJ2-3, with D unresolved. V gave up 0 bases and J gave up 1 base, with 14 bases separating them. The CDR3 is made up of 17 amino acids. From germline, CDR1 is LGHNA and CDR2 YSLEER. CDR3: CASSQEVRVSRTDTQYF. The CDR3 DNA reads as TGCGCCAGCAGCCAAGAGGTCCGAGTTTCCCGCACAGATACGCAGTATTTT.

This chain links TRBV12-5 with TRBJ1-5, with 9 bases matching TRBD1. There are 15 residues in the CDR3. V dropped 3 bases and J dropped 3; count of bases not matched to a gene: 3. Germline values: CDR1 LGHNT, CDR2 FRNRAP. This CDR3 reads CASGLGQGYNQPQHF. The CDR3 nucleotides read TGTGCTAGTGGTTTAGGACAGGGGTACAATCAGCCCCAGCATTTT.

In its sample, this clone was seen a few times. CDR3 loop: CASSFTSGTYEQYF. CDR3 bases: TGTGCCAGCAGTTTCACTAGCGGAACTTACGAGCAGTACTTC. The chain has TRBV6-6 and TRBJ2-7, with 8 positions matching TRBD2. Germline-derived CDR1 and CDR2 are MNHNY and SVGAGI (reference sequence). This CDR3 has 14 amino acids. V dropped 4 bases and J dropped 4; count of bases not matched to a gene: 6.

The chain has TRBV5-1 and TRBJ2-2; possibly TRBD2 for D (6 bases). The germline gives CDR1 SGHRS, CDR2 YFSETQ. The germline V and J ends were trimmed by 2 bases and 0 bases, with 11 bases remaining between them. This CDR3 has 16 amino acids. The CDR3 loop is CASSLTGTANTGELFF. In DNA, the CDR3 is TGCGCCAGCAGCTTAACCGGGACTGCGAACACCGGGGAGCTGTTTTTT. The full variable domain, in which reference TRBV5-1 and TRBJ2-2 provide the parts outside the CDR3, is KAGVTQTPRYLIKTRGQQVTLSCSPISGHRSVSWYQQTPGQGLQFLFEYFSETQRNKGNFPGRFSGRQFSNSRSEMNVSTLELGDSALYLCASSLTGTANTGELFFGEGSRLTVL.

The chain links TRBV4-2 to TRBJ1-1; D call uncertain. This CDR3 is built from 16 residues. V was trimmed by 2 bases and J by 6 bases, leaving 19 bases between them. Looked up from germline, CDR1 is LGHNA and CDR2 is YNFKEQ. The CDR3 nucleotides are TGTGCCAGCAGCCAACAACCGCCCCCTGTAGTCCCTGAAGCTTTCTTT. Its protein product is CASSQQPPPVVPEAFF.

This CDR3 is CASSQDGTTSTDTQYF. The CDR3 DNA follows: TGTGCCAGCAGCCAGGACGGGACTACCAGCACAGATACGCAGTATTTT. J is TRBJ2-3 and V is TRBV9; 7 nucleotides align to TRBD2. CDR3 length: 16 amino acids. V gave up 4 bases and J gave up 0 bases; unmatched junction bases: 8. Germline-derived CDR1 and CDR2 are SGDLS and YYNGEE.

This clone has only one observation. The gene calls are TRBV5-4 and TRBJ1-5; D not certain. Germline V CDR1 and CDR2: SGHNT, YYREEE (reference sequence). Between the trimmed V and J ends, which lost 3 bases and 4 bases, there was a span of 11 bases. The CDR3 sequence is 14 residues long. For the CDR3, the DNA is TGTGCCAGCAGCTCCAACGGGGTTAATCAGCCCCAGCATTTT. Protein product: CASSSNGVNQPQHF. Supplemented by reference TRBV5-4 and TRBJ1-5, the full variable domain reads ETGVTQSPTHLIKTRGQQVTLRCSSQSGHNTVSWYQQALGQGPQFIFQYYREEENGRGNFPPRFSGLQFPNYSSELNVNALELDDSALYLCASSSNGVNQPQHFGDGTRLSIL.

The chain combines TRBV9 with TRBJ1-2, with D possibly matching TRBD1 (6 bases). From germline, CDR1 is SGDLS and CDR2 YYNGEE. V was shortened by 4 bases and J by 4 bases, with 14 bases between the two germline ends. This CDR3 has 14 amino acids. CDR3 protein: CASSNSAGVYGYTF. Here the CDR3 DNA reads TGTGCCAGCAGCAATAGCGCAGGGGTCTATGGCTACACCTTC.

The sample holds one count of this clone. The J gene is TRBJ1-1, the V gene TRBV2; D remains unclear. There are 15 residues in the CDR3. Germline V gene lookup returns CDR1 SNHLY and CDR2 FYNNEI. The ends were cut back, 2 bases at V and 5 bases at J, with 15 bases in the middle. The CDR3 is CASSEQRDSRTEAFF. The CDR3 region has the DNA TGTGCCAGCAGTGAACAACGGGATTCTCGGACTGAAGCTTTCTTT.

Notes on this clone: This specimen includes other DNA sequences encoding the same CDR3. CDR3 residues: CASRPTGGSYVLTF. In DNA, the CDR3 is TGTGCCAGTAGGCCGACAGGGGGCTCCTACGTCCTGACTTTC. The V call is TRBV27, the J call TRBJ2-6; TRBD1 matches 10 bases. From germline, CDR1 is MNHEY and CDR2 SMNVEV (reference sequence). The CDR3 length is 14 residues. V lost 9 bases, J lost 11 bases, and 10 bases stayed unmatched.

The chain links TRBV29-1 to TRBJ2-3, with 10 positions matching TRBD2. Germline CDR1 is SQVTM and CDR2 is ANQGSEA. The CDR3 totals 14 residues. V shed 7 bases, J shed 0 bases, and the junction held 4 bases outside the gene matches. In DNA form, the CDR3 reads TGCAGCGGGGGACTAGCGCGAAGCACAGATACGCAGTATTTT. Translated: CSGGLARSTDTQYF.

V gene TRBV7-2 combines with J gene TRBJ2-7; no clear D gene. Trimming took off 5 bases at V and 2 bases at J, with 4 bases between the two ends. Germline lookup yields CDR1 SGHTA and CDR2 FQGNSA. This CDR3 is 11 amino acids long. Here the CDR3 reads CASSPAYEQYF. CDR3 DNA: TGTGCCAGCAGCCCTGCCTACGAGCAGTACTTC.

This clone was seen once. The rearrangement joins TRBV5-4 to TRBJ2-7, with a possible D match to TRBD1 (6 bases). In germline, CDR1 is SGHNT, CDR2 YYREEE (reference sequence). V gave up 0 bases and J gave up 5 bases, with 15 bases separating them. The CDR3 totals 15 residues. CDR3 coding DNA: TGTGCCAGCAGCTTGGCCGGGACAAATCCCCACGAGCAGTACTTC. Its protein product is CASSLAGTNPHEQYF.

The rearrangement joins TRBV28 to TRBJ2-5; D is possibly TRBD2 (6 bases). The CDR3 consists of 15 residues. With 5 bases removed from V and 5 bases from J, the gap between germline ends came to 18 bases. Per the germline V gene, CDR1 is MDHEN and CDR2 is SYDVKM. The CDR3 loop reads CASSLRDLGRETQYF. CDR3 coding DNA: TGTGCCAGCAGTCTCCGGGACTTGGGGCGGGAGACCCAGTACTTC.

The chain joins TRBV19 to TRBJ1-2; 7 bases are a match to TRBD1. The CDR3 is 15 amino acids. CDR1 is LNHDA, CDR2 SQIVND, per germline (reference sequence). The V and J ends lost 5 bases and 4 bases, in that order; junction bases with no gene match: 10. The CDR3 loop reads CASSPSWTGSYGYTF. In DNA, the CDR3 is TGTGCCAGTAGTCCCTCATGGACAGGAAGCTATGGCTACACCTTC.

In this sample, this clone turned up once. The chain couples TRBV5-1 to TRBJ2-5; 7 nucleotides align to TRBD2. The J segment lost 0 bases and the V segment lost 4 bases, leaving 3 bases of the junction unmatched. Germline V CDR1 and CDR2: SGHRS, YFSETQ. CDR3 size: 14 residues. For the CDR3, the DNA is TGCGCCAGCAGCCCCGGGACTAACCAAGAGACCCAGTACTTC. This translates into CASSPGTNQETQYF.

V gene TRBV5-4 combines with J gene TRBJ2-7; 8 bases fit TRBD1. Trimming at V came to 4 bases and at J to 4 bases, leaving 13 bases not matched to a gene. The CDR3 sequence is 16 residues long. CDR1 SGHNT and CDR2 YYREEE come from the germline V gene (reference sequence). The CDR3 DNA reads TGTGCCAGCAGCGTCGGACAGGGTTTGATTCGTTACGAGCAGTACTTC. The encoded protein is CASSVGQGLIRYEQYF.

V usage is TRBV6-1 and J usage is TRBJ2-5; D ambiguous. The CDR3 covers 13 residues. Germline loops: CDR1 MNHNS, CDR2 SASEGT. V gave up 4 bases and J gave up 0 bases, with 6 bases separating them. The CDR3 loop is CASSAQYQETQYF. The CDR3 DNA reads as TGTGCCAGCAGTGCCCAGTACCAAGAGACCCAGTACTTC.

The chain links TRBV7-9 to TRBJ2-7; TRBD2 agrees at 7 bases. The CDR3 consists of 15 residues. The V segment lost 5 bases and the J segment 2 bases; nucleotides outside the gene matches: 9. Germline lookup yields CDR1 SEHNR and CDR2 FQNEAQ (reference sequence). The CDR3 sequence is CASSPKRLAPYEQYF. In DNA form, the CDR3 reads TGTGCCAGCAGCCCGAAACGACTAGCACCCTACGAGCAGTACTTC.